This TCR beta chain stems from a study of shared clonotypes between healthy human individuals. Study information: The cohort had two women and three men, ages 18 to 49.

The CDR3 is 17 amino acids. Germline trimming cut 6 bases from V and 8 bases from J; bases unmatched to any gene: 19. Per the germline V gene, CDR1 is SGHAT and CDR2 is FQNNGV. The authors ran the assay at deep level. Original processing methods: Owing to the provision of junction-only sequences devoid of quality scores by immunoSEQ, filtering differed. TCRdb's copy holds only in-frame clones and misses some; the assay was immunoSEQ multiplex PCR. The V and J calls and clone size are taken from that table; D and trimming were inferred from the DNA. The sample includes around 440,000 clones, around 77% of them seen just once.

Input material: PBMCs. This receptor was identified in a woman in her thirties or forties in good health. Some clones in this sample may be carry-over from other donors' samples. The rearrangement joins TRBV11-2 to TRBJ2-1; 7 nucleotides agree with TRBD2. The CDR3 region has the DNA TGTGCCAGCAGGCGGGTTCCCAAGCGGGAACTCCCGGATGAGCAGTTCTTC. This sequence encodes CASRRVPKRELPDEQFF.